This T cell receptor beta chain was recorded in a study of blood T cell repertoires in COVID-19. About the study: Samples came from the United States, Italy and Spain, spanning acute and convalescent COVID-19. Sample material is recorded as cDNA or gDNA derived from T cells, B-cell-depleted T cells, or PBMCs.

As handled by the study authors: For nucleated cells, counts were estimated from reference gene primer amplification. Clones were read by immunoSEQ multiplex PCR, and TCRdb kept only the in-frame ones, dropping some. Clonal size and the V and J genes are those of that table, whereas D and trimming came from the DNA. The table has fewer than 80,000 clones, around four fifths seen once. The CDR3 consists of 16 residues. V dropped 1 base and J dropped 3 bases, with 13 bases sitting between them. CDR1 is MDHEN, CDR2 SYDVKM, per germline. The rearrangement joins TRBV28 to TRBJ1-5; D perhaps matches TRBD1 (6 bases). The material sequenced was peripheral blood. This TCR came from a human donor in a cohort sampled during active COVID-19. CDR3 loop: CASSLFPGVINQPQHF. CDR3 sequence (DNA): TGTGCCAGCAGTTTATTCCCAGGGGTGATCAATCAGCCCCAGCATTTT.